This entry describes one T cell receptor (beta chain). The entry originates in a study of blood T cell repertoires in COVID-19. Looking at the study overall: COVID-19 samples, acute and convalescent, were from the United States, Italy and Spain.

Germline CDR1 and CDR2: LGHNT and FRNRAP. The CDR3 length is 16 residues. V was clipped by 0 bases and J by 5 bases, with 16 bases between them. Methods used by the authors: Amplification with reference gene primers provided the estimates of nucleated cell counts. The repertoire was sequenced with immunoSEQ multiplex PCR; TCRdb's copy has only in-frame clones and lacks some. V and J calls and clone size are copied from that table; D and trimming were computed from the DNA. The repertoire holds tens of thousands of clones, with roughly 86% as singletons. Sequencing was performed on peripheral blood. V is TRBV12-5 and J is TRBJ1-1, with TRBD1 as a possible D gene (5 bases). The sequence was obtained from a human donor with active COVID-19. The donor label of this sample is uncertain. The CDR3 DNA reads as TGTGCTAGTGGTTTGGTACGACCAGGGTGGGGAACTGAAGCTTTCTTT. Its translation is CASGLVRPGWGTEAFF.